This T cell receptor (beta chain) was sequenced during a study of cytomegalovirus exposure and HLA in healthy donors. Study findings and constraints: TCR beta V- and J-gene trimming, according to a later analysis, was linked to a missense DCLRE1C variant. In a later analysis, HLA-associated beta chains showed higher expansion and lower generation probabilities than comparable chains. Certain sequence variants were highly shared and formed a cluster, and this cluster was likely a sequencing artifact. According to reports, the classifier identified cytomegalovirus status with high specificity and sensitivity.

Deletions cut 4 bases from V and 1 base from J, with 12 bases between. This CDR3 is built from 14 residues. Germline CDR1 SQVTM, CDR2 ANQGSEA. Use of 60 Vbeta and 13 Jbeta primers characterized the PCR. Profiling relied on immunoSEQ multiplex PCR, and the TCRdb table lists in-frame clones only, not all of them. The sample includes about 140,000 clones, around 79% seen only once; the top ten take more than 3%. Of note for this clone: The antigen remains unidentified.

Sequenced input: PBMCs. This receptor was taken from a female donor in good health and CMV-seronegative. The rearrangement links TRBV29-1 to TRBJ2-3; tentatively, D is TRBD1 (5 bases). The CDR3 loop reads CSVAARVGTDTQYF. CDR3 nucleotides: TGCAGCGTTGCTGCCAGGGTAGGCACAGATACGCAGTATTTT.